The clone carrying this T cell receptor (beta chain) has at least ten counts. Its antigen is not identified. MiXCR was run by TCRdb on the 5' RACE reads, yielding one entry per CDR3 protein. Of 45,000 to 65,000 distinct CDR3 sequences in the sample, around 6.7% were seen once. The sample is drawn from a study of spatial heterogeneity in lung cancer. Study at large: Alpha-chain sequences were consistently detected in smaller numbers than beta-chain sequences.

Whole-study findings and limits: In blood, ubiquitous expanded tumor TCRs appeared more at resection than follow-up.

V gave up 2 bases and J gave up 6 bases, with 17 bases separating them. The CDR3 has 15 residues. The V gene's germline CDR1 is DFQATT and CDR2 SNEGSKA (reference sequence). Time point of the sample: sample taken at primary tumor resection. Unsorted samples of tumor, nontumor lung or frozen PBMC had their whole RNA sequenced. The specimen was PBMCs, collected at surgery. This sequence was found in a female donor with early-stage non-small cell lung cancer. The chain couples TRBV20-1 to TRBJ2-1, with D possibly being TRBD1 (8 bases). CDR3 nucleotides: TGCAGTGCTAGAACCAGACAGGGGAGGGCCAATGAGCAGTTCTTC. It encodes CSARTRQGRANEQFF.